This passage covers 18 T cell receptor beta chains from one sample sequenced in a study of T cell responses to AZD1222 COVID-19 vaccine. Some clones are missing from TCRdb's copy, which holds only in-frame ones; the method was immunoSEQ multiplex PCR. The sample has roughly 150,000 clones; less than 95% are singletons. The sample here was peripheral blood, taken 28 days after the second AZD1222 dose. These receptors were collected from an adult who received the AZD1222 COVID-19 vaccine.

This rearrangement joins TRBV12-3 or TRBV12-4 to TRBJ1-2; TRBD1 is a possible D gene (6 bases). The CDR3 runs to 13 residues. With 4 bases removed from V and 6 bases from J, the gap between germline ends came to 12 bases. The CDR3 protein is CASSYWGANGYTF. DNA for the CDR3: TGTGCCAGCAGTTATTGGGGGGCGAATGGCTACACCTTC.

The CDR3 nucleotides are TGTGCCAGCAGTTACGGGACAGGGGGAGTCTCCTACGAGCAGTACTTC. It translates to CASSYGTGGVSYEQYF. The V and J genes are TRBV6-5 and TRBJ2-7; TRBD1 matches 11 bases. The ends lost 2 bases at V and 0 bases at J; junction bases unmatched: 3. This CDR3 has 16 amino acids. CDR1 is MNHEY, CDR2 SVGAGI, per germline.

The chain combines TRBV7-2 with TRBJ1-2; no firm D call. Trimming shortened V by 5 bases and J by 0 bases, and 13 bases separated the two germline ends. CDR1 and CDR2 (germline): SGHTA, FQGNSA. This CDR3 is built from 15 residues. The CDR3: CASSGGQGTNYGYTF. The CDR3 region has the DNA TGTGCCAGCAGCGGCGGGCAAGGGACTAACTATGGCTACACCTTC. The full variable domain, in which reference TRBV7-2 and TRBJ1-2 provide the parts outside the CDR3, is GAGVSQSPSNKVTEKGKDVELRCDPISGHTALYWYRQSLGQGLEFLIYFQGNSAPDKSGLPSDRFSAERTGGSVSTLTIQRTQQEDSAVYLCASSGGQGTNYGYTFGSGTRLTVV.

The CDR3, as DNA: TGTGCCACCAGCAGAGTACCGGGAGCCAGTCAAAATCAGCCCCAGCATTTT. This gives the protein CATSRVPGASQNQPQHF. The chain uses TRBV15 and TRBJ1-5; D is uncertain. The germline V gene has CDR1 LNHNV and CDR2 YYDKDF (reference sequence). V shed 1 base and J shed 4 bases, with 17 bases lying between them. CDR3 length equals 17 residues. Based on the CDR3 plus reference TRBV15 and TRBJ1-5, the full variable domain is DAMVIQNPRYQVTQFGKPVTLSCSQTLNHNVMYWYQQKSSQAPKLLFHYYDKDFNNEADTPDNFQSRRPNTSFCFLDIRSPGLGDTAMYLCATSRVPGASQNQPQHFGDGTRLSIL.

J is TRBJ1-1 and V is TRBV28, with TRBD1 as a possible D gene (5 bases). Germline V lookup: CDR1 MDHEN, CDR2 SYDVKM. The CDR3 runs 13 residues. V dropped 8 bases and J dropped 6 bases, with 16 bases sitting between them. Here the CDR3 reads CASVGGAWSEAFF. In DNA, the CDR3 is TGTGCCAGCGTCGGCGGGGCGTGGTCTGAAGCTTTCTTT.

This chain connects TRBV7-9 to TRBJ2-2; 9 positions match TRBD1. Germline V CDR1 and CDR2: SEHNR, FQNEAQ (reference sequence). The V gene end was trimmed by 3 bases and the J gene end by 7 bases; junction bases not matched to a gene: 6. The CDR3 is 15 amino acids. The CDR3 here is CASSFDTGGGGELFF. The CDR3 DNA reads as TGTGCCAGCAGCTTTGATACAGGGGGCGGCGGGGAGCTGTTTTTT.

The chain joins TRBV7-2 to TRBJ1-3, with D perhaps matching TRBD1 (6 bases). From germline, CDR1 is SGHTA and CDR2 FQGNSA. The CDR3 runs 15 residues. The ends were cut back, 3 bases at V and 4 bases at J, with 13 bases in the middle. The CDR3 coding sequence is TGTGCCAGCAGCTTGGCGAGGGGGAGAGGAAACACCATATATTTT. Translated: CASSLARGRGNTIYF.

This chain's CDR3 is CASSQSGGAGHQHF. The CDR3 nucleotides are TGTGCCAGCAGCCAAAGCGGGGGAGCGGGCCATCAGCATTTT. The V call is TRBV3-1 (or the pseudogene TRBV3-2), the J call TRBJ1-5; TRBD1 is a possible D gene (5 bases). V was trimmed by 2 bases and J by 13 bases, leaving 18 bases between them. The CDR3 loop spans 14 amino acids. Germline V gene data show CDR1 as LGHDT and CDR2 as YNNKEL (reference sequence).

This clone was seen a handful of times. The V call is TRBV6-1, the J call TRBJ1-5; D might be TRBD1 (5 bases). CDR1 is MNHNS, CDR2 SASEGT, per germline. Trimming cost V 0 bases and J 4 bases, with 10 bases left between them. The CDR3 is made up of 15 amino acids. The CDR3 reads CASSEAAGSNQPQHF. CDR3 coding DNA: TGTGCCAGCAGTGAAGCTGCAGGGAGTAATCAGCCCCAGCATTTT.

The chain carries TRBV6-1 and TRBJ2-1; D may correspond to TRBD1 or TRBD2 (5 bases each). Trimming took off 3 bases at V and 8 bases at J, with 14 bases between the two ends. The CDR3 contains 14 residues. Germline V gene lookup returns CDR1 MNHNS and CDR2 SASEGT. The CDR3 here is CASSEVTRDHEQFF. CDR3 nucleotide sequence: TGTGCCAGCAGTGAGGTAACCAGGGACCATGAGCAGTTCTTC.

CDR3 DNA: TGTGCCAGCAGCGCCGGGATTAATAGCAATCAGCCCCAGCATTTT. Translating gives CASSAGINSNQPQHF. This chain links TRBV9 with TRBJ1-5; D call uncertain. The V gene's germline CDR1 is SGDLS and CDR2 YYNGEE. The CDR3 has 15 amino acids. Trimming removed 3 bases from V and 0 bases from J, with 10 bases in between. The full variable domain, rest sourced from reference TRBV9 and TRBJ1-5, is DSGVTQTPKHLITATGQRVTLRCSPRSGDLSVYWYQQSLDQGLQFLIQYYNGEERAKGNILERFSAQQFPDLHSELNLSSLELGDSALYFCASSAGINSNQPQHFGDGTRLSIL.

The CDR3 is CAWSLPPGQGYTF. CDR3 coding DNA: TGTGCCTGGAGTCTGCCCCCAGGGCAAGGCTACACCTTC. The chain has TRBV30 and TRBJ1-2; the D gene is possibly TRBD1 (5 bases). The length of the CDR3 is 13 residues. Germline V lookup: CDR1 GTSNPN, CDR2 SVGIG (reference sequence). With 2 bases removed from V and 8 bases from J, the gap between germline ends came to 15 bases.

Only one count was recorded for this clone. V usage is TRBV27 and J usage is TRBJ2-7, with D uncertain. This CDR3 contains 14 residues. Trimming pared 5 bases from V and 0 bases from J, leaving 11 bases between. The V gene's germline CDR1 is MNHEY and CDR2 SMNVEV (reference sequence). The CDR3 nucleotides read TGTGCCAGCAGTATGACGGGTAGCTCCTACGAGCAGTACTTC. Its translation: CASSMTGSSYEQYF.

In this sample, this clone turned up once. The chain has TRBV3-1 (or the pseudogene TRBV3-2) and TRBJ2-3; 7 bases align to TRBD2. This CDR3 comprises 12 residues. Trimming at V came to 6 bases and at J to 6 bases, leaving 3 bases not matched to a gene. The germline V gene encodes CDR1 LGHDT and CDR2 YNNKEL (reference sequence). The CDR3 DNA sequence: TGTGCCAGCAGGTCGCGGGGGGATACGCAGTATTTT. It codes for CASRSRGDTQYF.

The chain uses TRBV15 and TRBJ1-2, with D unresolved. Trimming took 0 bases from V and 8 from J, leaving 16 bases between them. This CDR3 contains 15 residues. The germline V gene has CDR1 LNHNV and CDR2 YYDKDF (reference sequence). This CDR3 reads CATSRDREQTGGYTF. The CDR3 region has the DNA TGTGCCACCAGCAGAGATAGGGAACAAACGGGGGGCTACACCTTC.

The V and J genes are TRBV6-5 and TRBJ1-6; D is possibly TRBD1 (6 bases). The germline CDR1 and CDR2 sequences are MNHEY and SVGAGI. This CDR3 has 15 residues. V was shortened by 7 bases and J by 6 bases, with 16 bases between the two germline ends. DNA of the CDR3: TGTGCCAGCACCCGATGGGGGGCGAGTAATTCACCCCTCCACTTT. Protein sequence: CASTRWGASNSPLHF.

CDR3 DNA: TGTGCCAGCAGGACCGTCACCCTGGAGACCCAGTACTTC. Translated: CASRTVTLETQYF. V gene TRBV5-5 combines with J gene TRBJ2-5, with unresolved D. V was trimmed by 5 bases and J by 5 bases, leaving 13 bases between them. Germline values: CDR1 SGHKS, CDR2 YYEKEE (reference sequence). This CDR3 has 13 amino acids.

V is TRBV11-2 and J is TRBJ1-5; D may be TRBD1 (5 bases). Germline V gives CDR1 SGHAT, CDR2 FQNNGV. This CDR3 has 12 amino acids. The ends were cut back, 5 bases at V and 7 bases at J, with 9 bases in the middle. The CDR3: CASSPPGQPQHF. CDR3 DNA sequence: TGTGCCAGCAGCCCACCAGGGCAGCCCCAGCATTTT.